The 15 T cell receptor beta chains reported below all come from one sample, sequenced in a study of T cells in Graves' hyperthyroidism and ophthalmopathy. It was RNA transcripts that yielded the amplified TCR beta CDR3 regions. HTBI primers were used for first-round RT-PCR of the TCR CDR3. TCRdb re-called the multiplex PCR reads through MiXCR, storing one row per CDR3 protein. The table includes around 340,000 distinct CDR3 sequences, approximately 13% detected once. The sample consisted of blood. All receptors derive from a woman in her 30s with Graves' hyperthyroidism.

This clonotype was recorded many times. The chain carries TRBV12-3 or TRBV12-4 and TRBJ2-3; D call uncertain. This CDR3 comprises 14 residues. V dropped 2 bases and J dropped 3 bases, with 9 bases sitting between them. The CDR3, as DNA: TGTGCCAGCAGTTTAAATTCTAGGACAGATACGCAGTATTTT. Its protein product is CASSLNSRTDTQYF.

The chain recombines TRBV30 with TRBJ2-4; 10 bases fit TRBD2. Germline V gives CDR1 GTSNPN, CDR2 SVGIG (reference sequence). V was clipped by 5 bases and J by 3 bases; unmatched bases: 10. This CDR3 is built from 16 residues. The CDR3, as DNA: TGTGCCTGGGGACCTCTAGCGGGAGTGGGCAAAAACATTCAGTACTTC. Amino acids: CAWGPLAGVGKNIQYF.

V is TRBV20-1 and J is TRBJ1-2; D not certain. The V and J ends lost 0 bases and 6 bases respectively, with 14 bases between them. This CDR3 region has 14 residues. Germline CDR1 is DFQATT and CDR2 is SNEGSKA (reference sequence). This CDR3 is CSAREASTAHGYTF. Written as DNA, the CDR3 is TGCAGTGCTAGAGAGGCCAGCACAGCCCATGGCTACACCTTC.

This clonotype has a count of ten or more. The gene calls are TRBV2 and TRBJ1-2; D gene uncertain. The germline CDR1 and CDR2 sequences are SNHLY and FYNNEI. V lost 6 bases to trimming and J lost 5 bases, with 13 bases between them. CDR3 length: 13 amino acids. This chain's CDR3 is CASRDPISYGYTF. DNA for the CDR3: TGTGCCAGCAGGGACCCAATTTCGTATGGCTACACCTTC.

The chain combines TRBV28 with TRBJ1-2, with 9 bases that match TRBD1. Germline CDR1 reads MDHEN; CDR2 reads SYDVKM. The V and J ends lost 6 bases and 2 bases, in that order; junction bases with no gene match: 7. The length of the CDR3 is 15 residues. CDR3: CASRLGGQGNYGYTF. In nucleotides, the CDR3 is TGTGCCAGCAGATTAGGGGGACAGGGAAACTATGGCTACACCTTC.

This clonotype occurred a few times. CDR3 coding DNA: TGTGCCAGTAACGATCGGGCAGGGGCGAGGAGTCAGCCCCAGCATTTT. Protein sequence: CASNDRAGARSQPQHF. The chain combines TRBV19 with TRBJ1-5; possibly TRBD1 for D (6 bases). Germline values: CDR1 LNHDA, CDR2 SQIVND (reference sequence). V gave up 7 bases and J gave up 6 bases, with 22 bases separating them. This CDR3 is 16 amino acids long.

The table lists this clonotype with many counts. J is TRBJ2-3 and V is TRBV28; D is perhaps TRBD2 (6 bases). Trimming cost V 7 bases and J 1 base, with 15 bases left between them. This CDR3 is 15 amino acids long. The germline gives CDR1 MDHEN, CDR2 SYDVKM. DNA for the CDR3: TGTGCCAGCAATGGGGGGAGTATTGGCACAGATACGCAGTATTTT. This gives the protein CASNGGSIGTDTQYF.

V usage is TRBV9 and J usage is TRBJ2-1, with no clear D. This CDR3 is 16 amino acids long. Germline CDR1 reads SGDLS; CDR2 reads YYNGEE. V lost 4 bases and J 5 bases, leaving 19 bases between the germline ends. DNA for the CDR3: TGTGCCAGCAGCCCCCCGGCCCTCGGGTCCCACAATGAGCAGTTCTTC. Translating gives CASSPPALGSHNEQFF.

This clonotype was recorded at least ten times. The chain carries TRBV20-1 and TRBJ2-1; TRBD2 aligns across 9 bases. The CDR3 has 15 amino acids. Germline V gives CDR1 DFQATT, CDR2 SNEGSKA (reference sequence). The trim removed 6 bases at V and 4 bases at J, leaving 10 bases unmatched. The DNA for the CDR3 is TGCAGTGCACAGCCTGGACTAGCGCGATACAATGAGCAGTTCTTC. It encodes CSAQPGLARYNEQFF.

This clonotype was counted only a few times. V and J are TRBV5-5 and TRBJ2-1; D is perhaps TRBD1 (6 bases). Trimming shortened V by 0 bases and J by 6 bases, and 10 bases separated the two germline ends. The CDR3 totals 14 residues. Germline assignment: CDR1 SGHKS and CDR2 YYEKEE (reference sequence). CDR3 DNA: TGTGCCAGCAGCTTGGGAGGACAGCTCAATGAGCAGTTCTTC. Translation gives CASSLGGQLNEQFF. The variable domain in full, completed from reference TRBV5-5 and TRBJ2-1, reads DAGVTQSPTHLIKTRGQQVTLRCSPISGHKSVSWYQQVLGQGPQFIFQYYEKEERGRGNFPDRFSARQFPNYSSELNVNALLLGDSALYLCASSLGGQLNEQFFGPGTRLTVL.

There are many counts of this clonotype. The CDR3 region is CASSLAGLRDPNTEAFF. For the CDR3, the DNA is TGTGCCAGCAGCTTAGCAGGGCTCCGGGACCCGAACACTGAAGCTTTCTTT. V gene TRBV11-2 combines with J gene TRBJ1-1; tentative D call: TRBD1 (5 bases). In germline, CDR1 is SGHAT, CDR2 FQNNGV. There are 17 residues in the CDR3. The V gene lost 1 base and the J gene lost 1 base, with 16 bases spanning the gap.

This clonotype has ten or more counts. CDR3 amino acids: CASSNRTHTQGTQYF. CDR3 nucleotide sequence: TGTGCCAGCAGCAACCGGACTCACACTCAGGGGACCCAGTACTTC. The J gene is TRBJ2-5, the V gene TRBV11-2, with D possibly being TRBD1 or TRBD2 (5 bases each). The length of the CDR3 is 15 residues. The germline V and J ends were trimmed by 5 bases and 7 bases, with 20 bases remaining between them. Germline values: CDR1 SGHAT, CDR2 FQNNGV.

This clonotype was observed many times. The chain links TRBV28 to TRBJ2-3; TRBD1 matches 7 bases. J was trimmed by 2 bases and V by 6 bases; bases with no gene match: 2. CDR1 MDHEN and CDR2 SYDVKM come from the germline V gene. The CDR3 has 13 amino acids. CDR3 nucleotides: TGTGCCAGCAGAGACAGGGACACAGATACGCAGTATTTT. This codes for CASRDRDTDTQYF. The whole variable domain, remainder taken from reference TRBV28 and TRBJ2-3, is DVKVTQSSRYLVKRTGEKVFLECVQDMDHENMFWYRQDPGLGLRLIYFSYDVKMKEKGDIPEGYSVSREKKERFSLILESASTNQTSMYLCASRDRDTDTQYFGPGTRLTVL.

This clonotype was counted ten times or more. The CDR3 loop is CASSSQPGEPQHF. The CDR3 DNA follows: TGTGCCAGCAGTTCGCAACCCGGGGAGCCCCAGCATTTT. The J gene is TRBJ1-5, the V gene TRBV28; D unclear. The germline V gene has CDR1 MDHEN and CDR2 SYDVKM. CDR3 size: 13 residues. V was shortened by 4 bases and J by 8 bases, with 12 bases between the two germline ends.

This clonotype appeared many times. The chain employs TRBV6-9 and TRBJ1-4; TRBD1 is a possible D gene (6 bases). V was trimmed by 9 bases and J by 3 bases, leaving 14 bases between them. Germline CDR1 MNHGY, CDR2 SVAAGI. The CDR3 is 14 residues long. CDR3 loop: CARGGGSPNEKLFF. CDR3 sequence (DNA): TGTGCCAGAGGAGGGGGGTCTCCTAATGAAAAACTGTTTTTT.